This T cell receptor beta chain was sequenced for a study of post-analysis software for immune sequencing data. V trimming: 6 bases; J trimming: 1 base; junction bases outside the gene matches: 8. There are 14 residues in the CDR3. Germline V gene data show CDR1 as SQVTM and CDR2 as ANQGSEA. Unique molecular identifiers had been added to the TCR beta cDNA libraries. TCRdb independently ran MiXCR on the PCR reads; one entry per CDR3 protein. This sample carries hundreds of thousands of distinct CDR3 sequences, approximately 57% of them seen once, and the ten largest clones take roughly 4.4%. For this clonotype: The target antigen is unknown.

Study outcomes and limitations: About five TRBV segments were more frequent in patients than controls; TRBV5-6, TRBV5-1 and TRBV20-1 belonged to this group.

The V gene is TRBV29-1, the J gene TRBJ2-7; 8 nucleotides line up with TRBD2. The TCR comes from a girl aged 5-17 years with multiple sclerosis. The material sequenced was blood. The CDR3 loop reads CSVTAREGSYEQYF. The CDR3 nucleotides are TGCAGCGTGACGGCACGGGAGGGGTCCTACGAGCAGTACTTC.